The 3 T cell receptor beta chains given below trace back to one sample, sequenced in a study of blood T cells in healthy people across ages. A second PCR of about 6 to 12 cycles used a sample-barcoded 5' primer and a J-beta primer mix. TCRdb independently ran MiXCR on the 5' RACE reads; one entry per CDR3 protein. Altogether 950,000 to 1,200,000 distinct CDR3 sequences are present, 35% to 40% being singletons, with the ten largest covering around 13%. Sequenced: blood. These receptor sequences come from a man aged 18-30 years in good health.

The V call is TRBV29-1, the J call TRBJ1-1; D is unresolved. Germline V lookup: CDR1 SQVTM, CDR2 ANQGSEA. The CDR3 is made up of 14 amino acids. V lost 4 bases and J lost 0, with 12 bases in between. This CDR3 reads CSVVSQALNTEAFF. DNA for the CDR3: TGCAGCGTTGTATCGCAGGCCTTGAACACTGAAGCTTTCTTT.

For this clonotype: One base away lies a much larger clone, so this may be a sequencing read error. This chain joins TRBV27 and TRBJ2-4; D may be TRBD1 or TRBD2 (5 bases each). The germline gives CDR1 MNHEY, CDR2 SMNVEV (reference sequence). CDR3 length equals 12 residues. The CDR3, as DNA: TGTTCCAGCAGGGCAGGGATGAGGGAGCAGTACTTC. Translation gives CSSRAGMREQYF.

This chain links TRBV29-1 with TRBJ2-1; 9 bases are shared with TRBD1. Trimming cost V 5 bases and J 7 bases; bases outside gene matches: 12. Germline V gives CDR1 SQVTM, CDR2 ANQGSEA. This CDR3 region has 15 residues. CDR3 residues: CSVYPGTGTGNEQFF. The CDR3 bases are TGCAGCGTTTACCCCGGGACAGGGACGGGAAATGAGCAGTTCTTC.